The rows below give T cell receptor beta chains drawn from one sample of a study of shared T cell receptors in the human thymus. Repertoires were generated with immunoSEQ multiplex PCR, while TCRdb's copy carries only in-frame clones and drops some. The repertoire holds some 760,000 clones, 80% to 90% seen once, with roughly 0.01% in the top ten. These sequences were also reported in another study, on human thymus T cells.

The sample comprised thymocytes. Receptor source: a girl under three years old with a congenital heart defect. CDR3s include the opening cysteine and the closing phenylalanine or tryptophan. D genes are given only for firm matches. Clone size is stated in some rows and not others, as once, few, many or a class when expanded.

V gene	D gene	clone size	J gene	CDR3 protein	CDR3 DNA
TRBV6-4	TRBD2	few	TRBJ2-1	CASSDTGLAGNEQFF	TGTGCCAGCAGTGACACTGGACTAGCCGGAAATGAGCAGTTCTTC
TRBV5-8	-	-	TRBJ1-5	CASSRGYRAGAQPQHF	TGTGCCAGCAGCCGTGGATACAGGGCTGGGGCTCAGCCCCAGCATTTT
TRBV19	TRBD2	-	TRBJ2-1	CASSRPPGGGVNEQFF	TGTGCCAGTAGTAGACCCCCCGGTGGGGGGGTGAATGAGCAGTTCTTC
TRBV7-6	TRBD2	-	TRBJ2-7	CASSPTTSGLYEQYF	TGTGCCAGCAGCCCGACGACTAGCGGCCTCTACGAGCAGTACTTC
TRBV19	TRBD1	-	TRBJ1-1	CASSRRTGDTEAFF	TGTGCCAGTAGCCGCCGGACAGGGGACACTGAAGCTTTCTTT
TRBV6-1	TRBD2	few	TRBJ2-1	CASSECSLRGACSSYNEQFF	TGTGCCAGCAGTGAATGCTCATTGCGGGGGGCCTGTAGCTCCTACAATGAGCAGTTCTTC
TRBV7-8	-	-	TRBJ1-2	CASSSPWVRGAPLPNYGYTF	TGTGCCAGCAGCTCCCCGTGGGTGCGGGGGGCTCCCCTACCTAACTATGGCTACACCTTC
TRBV27	TRBD1	-	TRBJ1-1	CASSIHRGLGNTEAFF	TGTGCCAGCAGTATCCACAGGGGGCTGGGGAACACTGAAGCTTTCTTT
TRBV4-1	-	once	TRBJ1-2	CASSQNGQPNYGYTF	TGCGCCAGCAGCCAGAACGGACAGCCTAACTATGGCTACACCTTC
TRBV5-4	-	-	TRBJ2-2	CASRPDRNTGELFF	TGTGCCAGCAGACCCGACAGGAACACCGGGGAGCTGTTTTTT
TRBV5-1	-	-	TRBJ1-1	CASSSYYRKNTEAFF	TGCGCCAGCAGCTCCTACTACAGGAAGAACACTGAAGCTTTCTTT
TRBV5-1	-	once	TRBJ1-1	CASSLVRRRDQNTEAFF	TGCGCCAGCAGCTTGGTCCGTAGGAGGGACCAGAACACTGAAGCTTTCTTT
TRBV6-1	TRBD1	-	TRBJ1-5	CASSAGQGASNQPQHF	TGTGCCAGCAGTGCAGGACAGGGGGCGAGCAATCAGCCCCAGCATTTT
TRBV2	TRBD1	few	TRBJ1-1	CATSPGQRTTEAFF	TGTGCCACTTCACCGGGACAGCGGACCACTGAAGCTTTCTTT
TRBV27	-	-	TRBJ2-3	CASRLRVAETDTQYF	TGTGCCAGTCGGTTGAGGGTAGCGGAGACAGATACGCAGTATTTT
TRBV27	TRBD2	-	TRBJ2-7	CASSLLAGRTYEQYF	TGTGCCAGCAGTTTGCTAGCGGGGAGAACCTACGAGCAGTACTTC
TRBV5-1	TRBD1	-	TRBJ1-6	CASSLQAAGGNSPLHF	TGCGCCAGCAGCTTGCAGGCGGCAGGGGGGAATTCACCCCTCCACTTT
TRBV18	TRBD1	-	TRBJ2-2	CASSPRGTGHTGELFF	TGTGCCAGCTCACCTCGGGGGACAGGGCACACCGGGGAGCTGTTTTTT
TRBV6-6	-	-	TRBJ2-5	CASSSPKRTQYF	TGTGCCAGCAGTAGCCCGAAGAGAACCCAGTACTTC
TRBV19	-	few	TRBJ1-5	CASSIGTVRNQPQHF	TGTGCCAGTAGTATAGGGACAGTAAGAAATCAGCCCCAGCATTTT
TRBV29-1	TRBD1	once	TRBJ1-2	CSARKGTEFYGYTF	TGCAGCGCTCGTAAAGGGACAGAGTTCTATGGCTACACCTTC
TRBV29-1	TRBD1	-	TRBJ2-7	CSVGDRSSYEQYF	TGCAGCGTCGGGGACAGGAGCTCCTACGAGCAGTACTTC
TRBV4-2	-	-	TRBJ1-2	CASSHFGTPPGYYGYTF	TGTGCCAGCAGCCACTTCGGGACACCGCCGGGGTACTATGGCTACACCTTC